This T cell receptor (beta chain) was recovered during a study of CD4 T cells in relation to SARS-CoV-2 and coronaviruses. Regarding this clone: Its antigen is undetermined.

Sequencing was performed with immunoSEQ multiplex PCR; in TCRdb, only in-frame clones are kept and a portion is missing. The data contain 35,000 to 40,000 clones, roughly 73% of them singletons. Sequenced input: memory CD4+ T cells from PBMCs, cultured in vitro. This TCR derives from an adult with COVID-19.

The CDR3 is CASSQDGSPLEQYF. The CDR3 DNA sequence: TGTGCCAGCAGCCAAGATGGATCCCCACTCGAGCAGTACTTC. V gene TRBV3-1 (or the pseudogene TRBV3-2) combines with J gene TRBJ2-7; no clear D gene. V lost 0 bases and J 6 bases, leaving 12 bases between the germline ends. Germline V lookup: CDR1 LGHDT, CDR2 YNNKEL (reference sequence). The CDR3 totals 14 residues.